This T cell receptor beta chain was recorded in a study of shared clonotypes between healthy human individuals. Each subset's genomic DNA was shared equally among a number of immunoSEQ plates. Using around 180 ng DNA, tens of thousands of T cell genomes, the sorted-subset replicate PCRs were run. Clones were sequenced by immunoSEQ multiplex PCR, and TCRdb holds only the in-frame ones, with some missing. The sample holds 2 million to 3 million clones, 80% to 95% seen once. Notes on the study in general: Sampling used blood alone; tissue repertoires probably differ.

The V and J ends lost 4 bases and 5 bases, in that order; junction bases with no gene match: 2. CDR3 length: 15 residues. Per germline, CDR1 MNHNS and CDR2 SASEGT. To note about this clone: Its antigen is currently unknown.

This chain uses TRBV6-1 with TRBJ2-1; 13 bases are a match to TRBD2. The receptor's source is a young man in good health. Some clones in this sample may be carry-over from other donors' samples. The sequenced sample consisted of naive CD4+ T cells from PBMCs. Regarding subset: CD45RA+ positively selected. The CDR3 sequence is CASSAGTSGNNEQFF. DNA for the CDR3: TGTGCCAGCAGTGCCGGGACTAGCGGGAACAATGAGCAGTTCTTC.